This TCR beta chain was observed in a study of identical twins. A universal primer site was created by template switching, with the cDNA bearing unique molecular identifiers. One entry per CDR3 protein results from TCRdb running MiXCR on the 5' RACE reads. The profile shows 510,000 or so distinct CDR3 sequences, 12% to 15% of them singletons. The data also belong to a second study, concerning yellow fever vaccine responses in identical twins. That source adds: Reportedly, twins showed a vaccine T cell response that looked partly convergent and partly personalized.

This receptor was taken from a woman in her late teens or twenties in good health. Source material: CD4+ T cells sorted from blood.

The CDR3 coding sequence is TGTGCCAGTAGTCAACCGGGACGGACCTACGAGCAGTACTTC. Protein: CASSQPGRTYEQYF. The rearrangement uses TRBV19 and TRBJ2-7; D is perhaps TRBD1 or TRBD2 (5 bases each). Germline V CDR1 and CDR2: LNHDA, SQIVND (reference sequence). V lost 5 bases and J 2 bases, leaving 13 bases between the germline ends. This CDR3 has 14 amino acids.